Sequencing of this T cell receptor (beta chain) was carried out in a study of blood T cell repertoires in COVID-19. In terms of age and location, participants ranged from roughly 18 to 89 years and lived in approximately 24 US areas. The table came from immunoSEQ multiplex PCR; TCRdb's copy has only in-frame clones and leaves some out. The sample carries about 460,000 clones, approximately 86% recorded once. V lost 5 bases and J 3 bases, leaving 18 bases between the germline ends. This CDR3 is built from 16 residues. From germline, CDR1 is KGHDR and CDR2 SFDVKD. The receptor comes from a woman aged 55 to 70 who had recovered from COVID-19. This chain connects TRBV24-1 to TRBJ1-2, with a possible D match to TRBD1 (6 bases). Sequenced input: PBMCs or T cells enriched from blood (not recorded which). DNA for the CDR3: TGTGCCACCAGTGCCGAGGCGGGGGGCGACGACTATGGCTACACCTTC. As protein: CATSAEAGGDDYGYTF.